This T cell receptor beta chain was profiled in a study of T-cell reconstitution after alpha-beta-depleted transplantation in children. This clonotype has at least ten counts. Its cognate antigen is unknown. Trimming removed 1 base at V and 9 bases at J, with 13 bases between. Germline V lookup: CDR1 LGHNA, CDR2 YSLEER. The CDR3 consists of 13 residues. Preparing the TCRbeta library involved the use of unique molecular identifiers. TCRdb reprocessed the PCR reads via MiXCR and lists one record per CDR3 protein. Found here are about 600,000 distinct CDR3 sequences, 10% to 15% of them singletons; the top ten hold 2.2%. Study-wide results and limits: Some patients showed high day-60 TCRbeta diversity, which derived from surviving recipient T cells and thymic progenitors. Expanded graft clones numbering several hundred reportedly gave rise to alpha-beta T cells about two months after transplant.

The sample here was PBMCs, mostly from graft donor cells, taken 360 days after TCRalphabeta/CD19-depleted stem cell transplant. This chain joins TRBV4-3 and TRBJ2-7; D gene uncertain. The clonotype comes from a male patient younger than 18 who had a stem cell transplant for acute myeloid leukemia, so the T cells may come from the graft donor. CDR3 DNA sequence: TGCGCCAGCAGCCAAGGGTTAGCACAACGGCAGTACTTC. It translates to CASSQGLAQRQYF.